The rows below give T cell receptor beta chains drawn from one sample of a study of control samples from healthy donors and cancer patients. Repertoires were generated with immunoSEQ multiplex PCR, while TCRdb's copy carries only in-frame clones and drops some. Of some 94,000 clones in the sample, 85% to 90% were seen once. Sample: PBMCs. All receptors derive from a woman aged 45-60 years with colorectal cancer. Each CDR3 is given with its conserved first and last residue. D genes are given only for firm matches. Expanded clones get a size class; other rows say once, few or many, or leave the size out.

CDR3 DNA: TGCGCCAGCAGCCAAGATGCTGGTTCTAATCAGCCCCAGCATTTT
CDR3 protein: CASSQDAGSNQPQHF
D gene: -
J gene: TRBJ1-5
clone size: -
V gene: TRBV4-3

CDR3 DNA: TGTGCCAGCAGCCAGACCACGGGAGGTGGAGAGACCCAGTACTTC
CDR3 protein: CASSQTTGGGETQYF
D gene: TRBD2
J gene: TRBJ2-5
clone size: -
V gene: TRBV6-2/TRBV6-3

CDR3 DNA: TGTGCCACCAGTGACGGGGGGGCAAATAGGGAGCTGTTTTTT
CDR3 protein: CATSDGGANRELFF
D gene: TRBD2
J gene: TRBJ2-2
clone size: once
V gene: TRBV24-1

CDR3 DNA: TGTGCCAGCAGCGTAGGCGGGGGCCGCACAGATACGCAGTATTTT
CDR3 protein: CASSVGGGRTDTQYF
D gene: -
J gene: TRBJ2-3
clone size: -
V gene: TRBV9

CDR3 DNA: TGTGCCAGCAGCTTGAACAGGGGGCAAGAGACCCAGTACTTC
CDR3 protein: CASSLNRGQETQYF
D gene: TRBD1
J gene: TRBJ2-5
clone size: once
V gene: TRBV7-9

CDR3 DNA: TGTGCCAGCAGTGAATTCGAGGCTAATTCACCCCTCCACTTT
CDR3 protein: CASSEFEANSPLHF
D gene: -
J gene: TRBJ1-6
clone size: -
V gene: TRBV6-1

CDR3 DNA: TGCAGCGTTCAACGGGACGGCGCAGATACGCAGTATTTT
CDR3 protein: CSVQRDGADTQYF
D gene: -
J gene: TRBJ2-3
clone size: few
V gene: TRBV29-1

CDR3 DNA: TGTGCCAGCAGTTATATGGACTTACCAGCGGAGCTGTTTTTT
CDR3 protein: CASSYMDLPAELFF
D gene: -
J gene: TRBJ2-2
clone size: -
V gene: TRBV2

CDR3 DNA: TGTGCCAGCAGTCCCGGGACAGGGCGAGTCCTGGAAGCTTTCTTT
CDR3 protein: CASSPGTGRVLEAFF
D gene: TRBD1
J gene: TRBJ1-1
clone size: -
V gene: TRBV6-5

CDR3 DNA: TGTGCCAGCAGCTCCCTAGACGTATCCTACAATGAGCAGTTCTTC
CDR3 protein: CASSSLDVSYNEQFF
D gene: -
J gene: TRBJ2-1
clone size: -
V gene: TRBV7-2

CDR3 DNA: TGTGCCAGCAGTAAAGGACAGGGGAGATGGGATCAGCCCCAGCATTTT
CDR3 protein: CASSKGQGRWDQPQHF
D gene: TRBD1
J gene: TRBJ1-5
clone size: -
V gene: TRBV27

CDR3 DNA: TGTGCCACCAGTGAGGCAAGGGGACAGCGGACCCGAGAGACCCAGTACTTC
CDR3 protein: CATSEARGQRTRETQYF
D gene: TRBD1
J gene: TRBJ2-5
clone size: -
V gene: TRBV24-1

CDR3 DNA: TGTGCCAGCAGCTCCTATGGCTACACCTTC
CDR3 protein: CASSSYGYTF
D gene: -
J gene: TRBJ1-2
clone size: -
V gene: TRBV2

CDR3 DNA: TGTGCCAGTAGTATTCCCGGAGGAAAAAACATTCAGTACTTC
CDR3 protein: CASSIPGGKNIQYF
D gene: -
J gene: TRBJ2-4
clone size: -
V gene: TRBV19

CDR3 DNA: TGTGCCAGCAGTTTCAACAGGGACACCTATGGCTACACCTTC
CDR3 protein: CASSFNRDTYGYTF
D gene: -
J gene: TRBJ1-2
clone size: -
V gene: TRBV6-6

CDR3 DNA: TGTGCCAGCAGCCCGGGACAGACTGTGGAGACCCAGTACTTC
CDR3 protein: CASSPGQTVETQYF
D gene: TRBD1
J gene: TRBJ2-5
clone size: -
V gene: TRBV5-5

CDR3 DNA: TGTGCCAGCAGCTTGGGAAGGGGGTCACACTATGGCTACACCTTC
CDR3 protein: CASSLGRGSHYGYTF
D gene: -
J gene: TRBJ1-2
clone size: -
V gene: TRBV5-6

CDR3 DNA: TGTGCCAGCAGTCCGGGGGGGCGTGATACGCAGTATTTT
CDR3 protein: CASSPGGRDTQYF
D gene: TRBD2
J gene: TRBJ2-3
clone size: -
V gene: TRBV28

CDR3 DNA: TGTGCCAGCAGTCCAGGGTCCAACTATGGCTACACCTTC
CDR3 protein: CASSPGSNYGYTF
D gene: -
J gene: TRBJ1-2
clone size: -
V gene: TRBV14

CDR3 DNA: TGTGCCAGCAGCAGACAGGGGTACAGCCAAGAGACCCAGTACTTC
CDR3 protein: CASSRQGYSQETQYF
D gene: TRBD1
J gene: TRBJ2-5
clone size: -
V gene: TRBV7-2

CDR3 DNA: TGCGCCAGCAGCGCGGACAGGGGGCAGGCCGGGGAGCTGTTTTTT
CDR3 protein: CASSADRGQAGELFF
D gene: TRBD1
J gene: TRBJ2-2
clone size: -
V gene: TRBV5-1

CDR3 DNA: TGTGCCAGCAGTACAGGGTACCAAGAGACCCAGTACTTC
CDR3 protein: CASSTGYQETQYF
D gene: -
J gene: TRBJ2-5
clone size: -
V gene: TRBV7-8

CDR3 DNA: TGTGCCAGCAGTCCCTCCTGGGATCGGTATGGCTACACCTTC
CDR3 protein: CASSPSWDRYGYTF
D gene: -
J gene: TRBJ1-2
clone size: -
V gene: TRBV27

CDR3 DNA: TGTGCCACCAGCAGAGATCCAGGGATGCAGGAGACCCAGTACTTC
CDR3 protein: CATSRDPGMQETQYF
D gene: -
J gene: TRBJ2-5
clone size: -
V gene: TRBV15

CDR3 DNA: TGTGCCAGCAGCTTTCCGGGAACAGATACGCAGTATTTT
CDR3 protein: CASSFPGTDTQYF
D gene: -
J gene: TRBJ2-3
clone size: -
V gene: TRBV7-7

CDR3 DNA: TGTGCCAGTACGCCGGACAGGGGGTCCAATTATAATTCACCCCTCCACTTT
CDR3 protein: CASTPDRGSNYNSPLHF
D gene: TRBD1
J gene: TRBJ1-6
clone size: -
V gene: TRBV19

CDR3 DNA: TGTGCCAGCAGTTTCGGCAGGGGGTACACAGATACGCAGTATTTT
CDR3 protein: CASSFGRGYTDTQYF
D gene: TRBD1
J gene: TRBJ2-3
clone size: -
V gene: TRBV28

CDR3 DNA: TGTGCCAGCAGCGTGGACAGGGGCTACACAGATACGCAGTATTTT
CDR3 protein: CASSVDRGYTDTQYF
D gene: TRBD1
J gene: TRBJ2-3
clone size: -
V gene: TRBV9

CDR3 DNA: TGCGCCAGCAGTCCCGGGACAGTGAACACTGAAGCTTTCTTT
CDR3 protein: CASSPGTVNTEAFF
D gene: TRBD1
J gene: TRBJ1-1
clone size: few
V gene: TRBV5-1

CDR3 DNA: TGTGCCAGCAGCACTGGGACAGGGGGCAGAGAGGACTATGGCTACACCTTC
CDR3 protein: CASSTGTGGREDYGYTF
D gene: TRBD1
J gene: TRBJ1-2
clone size: -
V gene: TRBV3-1/TRBV3-2

CDR3 DNA: TGTGCCAGCAGCCCCGGACAGGGACAGGGATCACCCCTCCACTTT
CDR3 protein: CASSPGQGQGSPLHF
D gene: TRBD1
J gene: TRBJ1-6
clone size: -
V gene: TRBV2

CDR3 DNA: TGTGCCAGCAGGCAACAGGGAAACACTGAAGCTTTCTTT
CDR3 protein: CASRQQGNTEAFF
D gene: -
J gene: TRBJ1-1
clone size: -
V gene: TRBV3-1/TRBV3-2

CDR3 DNA: TGCGCCAGCACCGACTGGCTCTCTGGGGCCAACGTCCTGACTTTC
CDR3 protein: CASTDWLSGANVLTF
D gene: -
J gene: TRBJ2-6
clone size: -
V gene: TRBV10-2

CDR3 DNA: TGTGCCAGCAGTTACTCGTGGGGGAACACTGAAGCTTTCTTT
CDR3 protein: CASSYSWGNTEAFF
D gene: -
J gene: TRBJ1-1
clone size: -
V gene: TRBV6-5

CDR3 DNA: TGTGCCATCAGTGATCTAGCGGGGGGCTTGAACACCGGGGAGCTGTTTTTT
CDR3 protein: CAISDLAGGLNTGELFF
D gene: TRBD2
J gene: TRBJ2-2
clone size: -
V gene: TRBV10-3

CDR3 DNA: TGCGCCAGCAGCTGGGACAGGGGGGACGATGAGCAGTTCTTC
CDR3 protein: CASSWDRGDDEQFF
D gene: TRBD1
J gene: TRBJ2-1
clone size: -
V gene: TRBV5-1

CDR3 DNA: TGCGCCAGCAGCCAGGACGGGACAGGGAAAGCTAACTATGGCTACACCTTC
CDR3 protein: CASSQDGTGKANYGYTF
D gene: TRBD1
J gene: TRBJ1-2
clone size: -
V gene: TRBV4-1

CDR3 DNA: TGTGCCAGCATCCCGCGGGGCCTCAACAATGAGCAGTTCTTC
CDR3 protein: CASIPRGLNNEQFF
D gene: -
J gene: TRBJ2-1
clone size: once
V gene: TRBV11-1

CDR3 DNA: TGTGCCAGCAGCTTAGCTCCGGGACTAGGCTTACAGACCCAGTACTTC
CDR3 protein: CASSLAPGLGLQTQYF
D gene: TRBD2
J gene: TRBJ2-5
clone size: once
V gene: TRBV7-8

CDR3 DNA: TGTGCCAGCAGCAAAGTTCAGCGTGACAGCCTCAATCAGCCCCAGCATTTT
CDR3 protein: CASSKVQRDSLNQPQHF
D gene: -
J gene: TRBJ1-5
clone size: -
V gene: TRBV21-1

CDR3 DNA: TGTGCCAGCAGCTTAGTGGGGGAGACCCAGTACTTC
CDR3 protein: CASSLVGETQYF
D gene: -
J gene: TRBJ2-5
clone size: -
V gene: TRBV11-1

CDR3 DNA: TGTGCCAGCAGCTTAGCGGTCTTCCGGGGGGAGACCCAGTACTTC
CDR3 protein: CASSLAVFRGETQYF
D gene: -
J gene: TRBJ2-5
clone size: -
V gene: TRBV7-9

CDR3 DNA: TGTGCCAGCAGTTTGGACGGGATTGGTGGCTACACCTTC
CDR3 protein: CASSLDGIGGYTF
D gene: -
J gene: TRBJ1-2
clone size: -
V gene: TRBV12-3/TRBV12-4

CDR3 DNA: TGCGCCAGCACCCCGGGCAGCGACTATGGCTACACCTTC
CDR3 protein: CASTPGSDYGYTF
D gene: -
J gene: TRBJ1-2
clone size: -
V gene: TRBV5-1

CDR3 DNA: TGTGCCAGCAGCTCCCGGACACCGAGGGGGCAAGAGACCCAGTACTTC
CDR3 protein: CASSSRTPRGQETQYF
D gene: -
J gene: TRBJ2-5
clone size: -
V gene: TRBV11-3

CDR3 DNA: TGTGCCAGCAGCCAAGATCTGACAGGGGGCTACAATGAGCAGTTCTTC
CDR3 protein: CASSQDLTGGYNEQFF
D gene: TRBD1
J gene: TRBJ2-1
clone size: once
V gene: TRBV3-1/TRBV3-2

CDR3 DNA: TGTGCCAGCAGCGTCACCGGCAATCAGCCCCAGCATTTT
CDR3 protein: CASSVTGNQPQHF
D gene: -
J gene: TRBJ1-5
clone size: -
V gene: TRBV9

CDR3 DNA: TGTGCCAGCAGCCCCAGGTGGGACACCAATCAGCCCCAGCATTTT
CDR3 protein: CASSPRWDTNQPQHF
D gene: -
J gene: TRBJ1-5
clone size: -
V gene: TRBV9

CDR3 DNA: TGTGCCAGCAGTTACTCTAACCAGAGGAACACTGAAGCTTTCTTT
CDR3 protein: CASSYSNQRNTEAFF
D gene: -
J gene: TRBJ1-1
clone size: -
V gene: TRBV6-5

CDR3 DNA: TGTGCCAGCAGCCGTTTACAGGGGGCCGGGTCACCCCTCCACTTT
CDR3 protein: CASSRLQGAGSPLHF
D gene: TRBD1
J gene: TRBJ1-6
clone size: -
V gene: TRBV14

CDR3 DNA: TGTGCCAGCAGTGAAGGTGCTAACTATGGCTACACCTTC
CDR3 protein: CASSEGANYGYTF
D gene: -
J gene: TRBJ1-2
clone size: -
V gene: TRBV6-1

CDR3 DNA: TGCGCCAGCAGCCATAAACAAGGGGAAAAACTGTTTTTT
CDR3 protein: CASSHKQGEKLFF
D gene: -
J gene: TRBJ1-4
clone size: -
V gene: TRBV4-3

CDR3 DNA: TGTGCCAGCAAGGCGGGCACCTACAATGAGCAGTTCTTC
CDR3 protein: CASKAGTYNEQFF
D gene: -
J gene: TRBJ2-1
clone size: -
V gene: TRBV28

CDR3 DNA: TGTGCCAGCAGTGAAACGGGGTGGAGCACTGAAGCTTTCTTT
CDR3 protein: CASSETGWSTEAFF
D gene: -
J gene: TRBJ1-1
clone size: -
V gene: TRBV6-1

CDR3 DNA: TGTGCCAGCTCCCCGCGGGCGGACGGCTACACCTTC
CDR3 protein: CASSPRADGYTF
D gene: -
J gene: TRBJ1-2
clone size: -
V gene: TRBV2

CDR3 DNA: TGTGCCAGCAGCCCCCCAGGAGGCAAAAATTCACCCCTCCACTTT
CDR3 protein: CASSPPGGKNSPLHF
D gene: -
J gene: TRBJ1-6
clone size: -
V gene: TRBV3-1/TRBV3-2

CDR3 DNA: TGTGCCAGCAGCCAAGATCGAGCGGGATATGGCTACACCTTC
CDR3 protein: CASSQDRAGYGYTF
D gene: -
J gene: TRBJ1-2
clone size: -
V gene: TRBV3-1/TRBV3-2

CDR3 DNA: TGTGCCAGCAGCACCTCGACTATCGGTTTAGGAGAGACCCAGTACTTC
CDR3 protein: CASSTSTIGLGETQYF
D gene: -
J gene: TRBJ2-5
clone size: once
V gene: TRBV21-1

CDR3 DNA: TGTGCCAGCAGTCCCACACTGTTCTCTGGAAACACCATATATTTT
CDR3 protein: CASSPTLFSGNTIYF
D gene: -
J gene: TRBJ1-3
clone size: -
V gene: TRBV28